The clone carrying this TCR beta chain has more than one count but fewer than ten. Its target is unknown. This sample is drawn from a study of identical twins. Study observations and caveats: Sharing of beta out-of-frame sequences by twins showed a weaker excess.

The cDNA had a unique molecular identifier and a template-switch universal primer site. TCRdb reanalysed the 5' RACE reads using MiXCR and keeps one entry per CDR3 protein. The sample contains approximately 690,000 distinct CDR3 sequences, 5.5% to 6.5% of which appear only once. Healthy Caucasians alone served as donors. J was trimmed by 15 bases and V by 0 bases; bases with no gene match: 7. Per germline, CDR1 LGHNA and CDR2 YSLEER. CDR3 length: 13 residues. The chain uses TRBV4-3 and TRBJ2-1; 8 bases map to TRBD2. The TCR sequence derives from a man between 18 and 35 years old in good health. The specimen sequenced was naive T cells sorted from blood. The CDR3 DNA follows: TGCGCCAGCAGCCAAGATCGGGGGGGGCACCGGTTCTTC. This encodes CASSQDRGGHRFF.